These 26 T cell receptor beta chains were sequenced from one sample in a study of Graves' ophthalmopathy and Graves' hyperthyroidism. Beta-chain TCR CDR3 regions were amplified from RNA transcripts. HTBI primers served in a first-round RT-PCR, which a second-round multiplex PCR followed. TCRdb passed the multiplex PCR reads through MiXCR, listing each CDR3 protein once. The repertoire includes around 1.1 million distinct CDR3 sequences, 36% of them detected once, and around 10% sits in the top ten. The specimen was peripheral blood or thyroid tissue (not recorded which). Source of these receptors: an adult man with Graves' hyperthyroidism.

The gene calls are TRBV3-1 and TRBJ2-7, with 13 positions matching TRBD2. With 1 base clipped from V and 7 bases from J, the junction kept 7 bases outside the gene matches. The CDR3 is 16 residues long. Germline values: CDR1 LGHDT, CDR2 YNNKEL (reference sequence). CDR3 in amino acids: CASSQAWTSGSGEQYF. In nucleotides, the CDR3 is TGTGCCAGCAGCCAAGCCTGGACTAGCGGGAGCGGTGAGCAGTACTTC.

The chain carries TRBV6-5 and TRBJ1-6; D not certain. V lost 0 bases to trimming and J lost 8 bases, with 14 bases between them. This CDR3 has 16 amino acids. Germline V gene lookup returns CDR1 MNHEY and CDR2 SVGAGI. The CDR3 loop is CASSYSLTSPYSPLHF. CDR3 nucleotides: TGTGCCAGCAGTTACTCTCTCACCTCCCCTTATTCACCCCTCCACTTT.

This clonotype has a count of ten or more. An end of the junction does not agree with germline; a read error may underlie this. This chain connects TRBV12-3 or TRBV12-4 to TRBJ1-1; D call uncertain. The CDR3 runs to 16 residues. CDR3 DNA: TGTGCCAGCAGATTAGGGAAGAGGAGTGGGAACACTGAAGCTTTCTTT. This sequence encodes CASRLGKRSGNTEAFF.

Ten or more counts support this clonotype. V and J are TRBV7-2 and TRBJ2-7; 7 bases are a match to TRBD1. The CDR3 spans 14 residues. From germline, CDR1 is SGHTA and CDR2 FQGNSA. The J segment lost 3 bases and the V segment lost 2 bases, leaving 4 bases of the junction unmatched. This CDR3 reads CASSLFWDSYEQYF. The CDR3 nucleotides read TGTGCCAGCAGCTTATTCTGGGACAGCTACGAGCAGTACTTC.

V gene TRBV12-5 combines with J gene TRBJ2-2; the D is unclear. Germline CDR1 and CDR2: LGHNT and FRNRAP. V was pared by 7 bases and J by 6 bases, with 9 bases between. This CDR3 has 12 amino acids. CDR3 protein: CASAQKPGELFF. The CDR3 bases are TGTGCTAGTGCCCAGAAACCCGGGGAGCTGTTTTTT.

As to this clonotype: Given a much more abundant clone one base away, this may be a read error. V gene TRBV4-3 combines with J gene TRBJ2-7, with D uncertain. The CDR3 extends over 16 amino acids. The germline V gene encodes CDR1 LGHNA and CDR2 YSLEER. Trimming stripped 0 bases from V and 1 base from J, with 13 bases between. The CDR3 protein is CASSQEGPDTSYEQYF. The DNA for the CDR3 is TGCGCCAGCAGCCAAGAAGGGCCTGATACTTCCTACGAGCAGTACTTC.

The chain uses TRBV5-1 and TRBJ1-1; 7 nucleotides match TRBD1. This CDR3 contains 14 residues. The V gene end was trimmed by 2 bases and the J gene end by 6 bases; junction bases not matched to a gene: 7. Germline V gene data show CDR1 as SGHRS and CDR2 as YFSETQ. The CDR3: CASSFRQGPAEAFF. The CDR3 bases are TGCGCCAGCAGCTTCAGACAGGGTCCTGCTGAAGCTTTCTTT.

The rearrangement joins TRBV10-3 to TRBJ1-5; D may be TRBD1 (5 bases). This CDR3 has 17 residues. With 2 bases removed from V and 2 bases from J, the gap between germline ends came to 16 bases. Germline values: CDR1 ENHRY, CDR2 SYGVKD. The CDR3 DNA reads as TGTGCCATCAGTGAGGACGGGCAGGGACGAGGCAATCAGCCCCAGCATTTT. Translation: CAISEDGQGRGNQPQHF.

Regarding this clonotype: An end of the junction differs from the germline gene, which may be a read error. The CDR3: CASSELIGAGGLAF. The CDR3 nucleotides are TGTGCCAGCAGTGAACTCATCGGGGCAGGCGGCCTAGCTTTC. The chain recombines TRBV12-3 or TRBV12-4 with TRBJ2-6; D is perhaps TRBD1 or TRBD2 (5 bases each). The CDR3 sequence is 14 residues long.

This clonotype was recorded many times. The chain combines TRBV7-9 with TRBJ1-1; D is perhaps TRBD1 (5 bases). Germline lookup yields CDR1 SEHNR and CDR2 FQNEAQ (reference sequence). The CDR3 is made up of 15 amino acids. V lost 4 bases and J lost 4, with 16 bases in between. CDR3: CASSWSSKTGTEAFF. The CDR3 DNA reads as TGTGCCAGCAGCTGGAGTTCGAAAACAGGCACTGAAGCTTTCTTT.

The chain combines TRBV29-1 with TRBJ2-6; a possible D gene is TRBD1 (6 bases). The CDR3 is 15 residues long. CDR1 SQVTM and CDR2 ANQGSEA come from the germline V gene. V dropped 6 bases and J dropped 0 bases, with 12 bases sitting between them. The CDR3 DNA sequence: TGCAGCGTAACAGGGAGTCGCTCTGGGGCCAACGTCCTGACTTTC. Translation: CSVTGSRSGANVLTF.

This chain joins TRBV4-2 and TRBJ2-2, with D unresolved. The V and J ends lost 4 bases and 6 bases respectively, with 12 bases between them. This CDR3 spans 14 amino acids. Germline V gene lookup returns CDR1 LGHNA and CDR2 YNFKEQ. CDR3 amino acids: CASSPNIGAGELFF. The CDR3 DNA reads as TGTGCCAGCAGCCCAAATATTGGCGCCGGGGAGCTGTTTTTT.

In this sample, this clonotype turned up a few times. A much larger clone lies one base from this, so it may be a read error. This sequence joins TRBV12-3 or TRBV12-4 and TRBJ2-6, with a tentative D call TRBD1 (6 bases). The CDR3 totals 14 residues. Trimming pared 6 bases from V and 2 bases from J, leaving 8 bases between. The CDR3 protein is CASRDRPGANVLTF. The CDR3 DNA follows: TGTGCCAGCAGGGACAGACCTGGGGCCAACGTCCTGACTTTC.

Written as DNA, the CDR3 is TGTGCCAGCAGTTTGTCGTCAGGGCTAAACTATGGCTACACCTTC. This codes for CASSLSSGLNYGYTF. The V and J genes are TRBV27 and TRBJ1-2; D is possibly TRBD1 (5 bases). This CDR3 comprises 15 residues. CDR1 is MNHEY and CDR2 is SMNVEV in the germline V gene (reference sequence). Trimming shortened V by 3 bases and J by 2 bases, and 13 bases separated the two germline ends.

This clonotype has a handful of counts. CDR3: CSATTAESYEQYF. For the CDR3, the DNA is TGCAGTGCAACGACTGCCGAGTCCTACGAGCAGTACTTC. V and J are TRBV20-1 and TRBJ2-7, with D uncertain. Germline-derived CDR1 and CDR2 are DFQATT and SNEGSKA (reference sequence). V was cut by 6 bases and J by 1 base, with 13 bases left in between. CDR3 length equals 13 residues.

This clonotype has ten or more counts. The rearrangement joins TRBV19 to TRBJ2-5; the D is unclear. The CDR3 is made up of 14 amino acids. Germline values: CDR1 LNHDA, CDR2 SQIVND (reference sequence). The V end lost 1 base, the J end lost 4 bases, and 10 bases lay between the germline ends. Here the CDR3 DNA reads TGTGCCAGTAGTATAGGGGGTATCGGAGAGACCCAGTACTTC. Protein: CASSIGGIGETQYF.

This clonotype was observed many times. V gene TRBV24-1 combines with J gene TRBJ2-7; D perhaps matches TRBD1 (5 bases). Germline loops: CDR1 KGHDR, CDR2 SFDVKD. The CDR3 is made up of 14 amino acids. The ends were cut back, 4 bases at V and 6 bases at J, with 15 bases in the middle. The CDR3 protein is CATSDQGLSGEQYF. The CDR3 nucleotides read TGTGCCACCAGTGACCAGGGTCTTAGTGGCGAGCAGTACTTC.

A word on this clonotype: A read error is possible here, since a much larger clone lies one base away. The chain recombines TRBV20-1 with TRBJ2-2; D uncertain. Per the germline V gene, CDR1 is DFQATT and CDR2 is SNEGSKA (reference sequence). Trimming removed 3 bases from V and 1 base from J, with 12 bases in between. The CDR3 totals 15 residues. The CDR3 region is CSASVRSKNTGELFF. DNA of the CDR3: TGCAGTGCTAGCGTGCGTTCGAAGAACACCGGGGAGCTGTTTTTT.

This clonotype appeared many times. V usage is TRBV12-3 or TRBV12-4 and J usage is TRBJ1-5, with 8 bases matching TRBD1. With V trimmed by 6 bases and J by 8 bases, 6 bases remained unmatched. The CDR3 loop spans 13 amino acids. The CDR3 loop is CASSFDRGEPQHF. CDR3 nucleotides: TGTGCCAGCAGCTTTGACAGGGGTGAGCCCCAGCATTTT.

The sample holds many counts of this clonotype. The rearrangement links TRBV29-1 to TRBJ1-2; D is possibly TRBD1 (5 bases). The V gene's germline CDR1 is SQVTM and CDR2 ANQGSEA. The V gene lost 0 bases and the J gene lost 1 base, with 6 bases spanning the gap. The CDR3 has 13 amino acids. In nucleotides, the CDR3 is TGCAGCGTTGAAGAGAGGGGTAACTATGGCTACACCTTC. It encodes CSVEERGNYGYTF.

This clonotype was recorded many times. The chain employs TRBV29-1 and TRBJ2-5, with TRBD2 matching 8 bases. V shed 5 bases, J shed 2 bases, and the junction held 16 bases outside the gene matches. CDR3 length: 17 amino acids. Per the germline V gene, CDR1 is SQVTM and CDR2 is ANQGSEA. The CDR3 DNA follows: TGCAGCGTTCCCGGGAGGGGAGGACTAGTAGGGCAAGAGACCCAGTACTTC. This gives the protein CSVPGRGGLVGQETQYF.

V gene TRBV10-3 combines with J gene TRBJ2-1, with D perhaps matching TRBD2 (5 bases). Germline V CDR1 and CDR2: ENHRY, SYGVKD. V lost 7 bases and J 0 bases, leaving 10 bases between the germline ends. The CDR3 is made up of 14 amino acids. This chain's CDR3 is CAINSGSSYNEQFF. In DNA form, the CDR3 reads TGTGCCATCAACAGCGGTAGCTCCTACAATGAGCAGTTCTTC.

The chain couples TRBV11-2 to TRBJ2-5, with D possibly matching TRBD1 (6 bases). The V gene lost 5 bases and the J gene lost 0 bases, with 25 bases spanning the gap. This CDR3 region has 19 residues. Germline CDR1 and CDR2: SGHAT and FQNNGV. The CDR3 region has the DNA TGTGCCAGCAGCCCCTTCCCGGAGACAGGTTCGGAATACCAAGAGACCCAGTACTTC. Amino acids: CASSPFPETGSEYQETQYF.

A remark on this clonotype: No conserved phenylalanine or tryptophan ends this CDR3, so it is likely a read error. The DNA is left out, because the CDR3 cannot be placed on it with certainty; the CDR3 is given as TCRdb lists it. The chain carries TRBV5-5 and TRBJ1-3. The CDR3 is 12 residues long, ends included. CDR1 SGHKS and CDR2 YYEKEE come from the germline V gene (reference sequence). CDR3 loop: CASSFGGRTTNT.

This clonotype was recorded many times. V and J are TRBV7-9 and TRBJ2-7; TRBD2 is a possible D gene (5 bases). Germline-derived CDR1 and CDR2 are SEHNR and FQNEAQ (reference sequence). The germline V and J ends were trimmed by 5 bases and 7 bases, with 12 bases remaining between them. The CDR3 is 12 amino acids. The CDR3 reads CASSRTDGEQYF. The CDR3 DNA is TGTGCCAGCAGCCGGACTGACGGGGAGCAGTACTTC.

This clonotype was counted ten times or more. The chain uses TRBV10-2 and TRBJ2-7, with 8 bases lining up with TRBD1. The trim removed 10 bases at V and 1 base at J, leaving 6 bases unmatched. Germline CDR1 is WSHSY and CDR2 is SAAADI. This CDR3 contains 13 residues. This chain's CDR3 is CATHTGGSYEQYF. In nucleotides, the CDR3 is TGCGCCACCCATACAGGGGGGTCCTACGAGCAGTACTTC.